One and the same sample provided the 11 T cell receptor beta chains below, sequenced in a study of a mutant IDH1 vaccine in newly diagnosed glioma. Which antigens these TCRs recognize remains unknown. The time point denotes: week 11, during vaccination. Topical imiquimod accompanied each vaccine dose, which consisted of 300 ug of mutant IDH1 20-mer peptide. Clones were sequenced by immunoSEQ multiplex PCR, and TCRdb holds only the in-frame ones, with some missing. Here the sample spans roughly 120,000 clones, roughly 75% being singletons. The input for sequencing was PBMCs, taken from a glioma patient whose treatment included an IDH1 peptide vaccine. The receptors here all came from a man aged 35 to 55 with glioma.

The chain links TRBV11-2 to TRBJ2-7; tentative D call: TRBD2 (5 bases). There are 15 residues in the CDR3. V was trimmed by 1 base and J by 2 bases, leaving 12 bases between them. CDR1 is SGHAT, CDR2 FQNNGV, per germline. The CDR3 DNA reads TGTGCCAGCAGCTTAGGGTCCGGGGTCCCCTACGAGCAGTACTTC. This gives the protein CASSLGSGVPYEQYF.

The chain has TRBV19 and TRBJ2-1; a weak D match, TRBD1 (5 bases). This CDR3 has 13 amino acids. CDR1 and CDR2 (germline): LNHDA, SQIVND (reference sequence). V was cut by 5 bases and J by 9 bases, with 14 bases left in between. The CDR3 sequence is CASSASLGAEQFF. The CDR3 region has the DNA TGTGCCAGTAGTGCTTCCCTTGGGGCTGAGCAGTTCTTC.

DNA for the CDR3: TGCGCCAGCAGCCAAGAGGTGATGAGCTCCTACGAGCAGTACTTC. This translates into CASSQEVMSSYEQYF. The gene calls are TRBV4-3 and TRBJ2-7; no firm D call. Germline-derived CDR1 and CDR2 are LGHNA and YSLEER. The CDR3 covers 15 residues. V lost 0 bases to trimming and J lost 0 bases, with 9 bases between them.

The CDR3 DNA follows: TGTGCCAGCAGAGGGACAGGGGAAGAGACCCAGTACTTC. Translated, it gives CASRGTGEETQYF. The chain employs TRBV27 and TRBJ2-5; 10 bases align to TRBD1. CDR3 length: 13 amino acids. V lost 6 bases to trimming and J lost 3 bases; unmatched junction nucleotides: 1. CDR1 and CDR2 from the germline V gene are MNHEY and SMNVEV (reference sequence).

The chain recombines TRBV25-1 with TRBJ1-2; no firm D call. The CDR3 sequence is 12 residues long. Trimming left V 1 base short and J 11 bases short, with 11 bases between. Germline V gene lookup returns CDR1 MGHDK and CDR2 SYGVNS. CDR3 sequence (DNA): TGTGCCAGCAGTGAATCGGTTGTAAGTTACACCTTC. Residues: CASSESVVSYTF.

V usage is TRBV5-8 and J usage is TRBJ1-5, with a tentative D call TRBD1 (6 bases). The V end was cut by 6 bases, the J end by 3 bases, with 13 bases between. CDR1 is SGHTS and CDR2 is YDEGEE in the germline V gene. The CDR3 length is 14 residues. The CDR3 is CASNVWGPNQPQHF. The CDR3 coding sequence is TGTGCCAGCAACGTCTGGGGGCCCAATCAGCCCCAGCATTTT.

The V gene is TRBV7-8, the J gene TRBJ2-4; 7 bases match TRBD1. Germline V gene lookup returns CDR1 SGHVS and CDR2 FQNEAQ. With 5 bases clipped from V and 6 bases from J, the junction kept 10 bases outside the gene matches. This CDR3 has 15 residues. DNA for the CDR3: TGTGCCAGCAGCCCACGGACAGGTGACTCAAACATTCAGTACTTC. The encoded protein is CASSPRTGDSNIQYF.

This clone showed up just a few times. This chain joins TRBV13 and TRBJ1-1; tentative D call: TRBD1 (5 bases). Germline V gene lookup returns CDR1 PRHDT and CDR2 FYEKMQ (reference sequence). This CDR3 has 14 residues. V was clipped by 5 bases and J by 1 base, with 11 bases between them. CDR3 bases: TGTGCCAGCAGCCCCGGGGGAGGGAACACTGAAGCTTTCTTT. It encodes CASSPGGGNTEAFF.

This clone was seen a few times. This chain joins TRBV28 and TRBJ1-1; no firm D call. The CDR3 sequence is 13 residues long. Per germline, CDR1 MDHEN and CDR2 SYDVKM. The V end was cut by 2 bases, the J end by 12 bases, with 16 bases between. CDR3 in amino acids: CASSLLYHGGTFF. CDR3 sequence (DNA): TGTGCCAGCAGTTTACTTTATCACGGTGGGACTTTCTTT.

The CDR3, as DNA: TGCGCCAGCAGCCAAGACCCCGGGCTAGCGGGGGCAGATACGCAGTATTTT. Translated, it gives CASSQDPGLAGADTQYF. V gene TRBV4-3 combines with J gene TRBJ2-3, with TRBD2 identical over 10 bases. V shed 0 bases and J 4 bases; nucleotides not matched to a gene: 7. CDR1 is LGHNA, CDR2 YSLEER, per germline. The CDR3 is made up of 17 amino acids.

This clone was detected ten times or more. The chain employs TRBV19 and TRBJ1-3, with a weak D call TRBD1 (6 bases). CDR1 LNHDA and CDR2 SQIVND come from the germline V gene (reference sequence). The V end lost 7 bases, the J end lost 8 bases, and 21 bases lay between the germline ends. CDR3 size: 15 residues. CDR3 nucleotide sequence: TGTGCCAGTACTCCCAAAGGGACCAGGGGCCACACCATATATTTT. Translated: CASTPKGTRGHTIYF. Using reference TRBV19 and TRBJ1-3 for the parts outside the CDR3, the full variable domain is DGGITQSPKYLFRKEGQNVTLSCEQNLNHDAMYWYRQDPGQGLRLIYYSQIVNDFQKGDIAEGYSVSREKKESFPLTVTSAQKNPTAFYLCASTPKGTRGHTIYFGEGSWLTVV.